The 20 T cell receptor beta chains listed next were all sequenced from one sample in a study of Ad26.COV2.S vaccination and SARS-CoV-2 variants (dated by TCRdb to the early 2020s). This specimen's treatment or condition label, per the study, means: 15 to 20 received Ad26.COV2.S at low or high dose, single or two shots; about five received placebo; per-sample allocation not given. For vaccine and placebo recipients, the sequenced repertoires came from samples collected on day 63 after the first injection. Libraries came from the immunoSEQ multiplex PCR assay. The source is immuneACCESS, and TCRdb retained only in-frame sequences with V and J called. Part of the clones is not carried over; for the studies checked, unresolved V genes explain less than half of this, and the remainder is unexplained. The sample profile shows 350,000 to 550,000 clones; 85% to 90% of them were found once. Over 2.5% of the sample is taken by the ten largest.

This specimen consisted of peripheral blood, obtained in a trial of Ad26.COV2.S vaccine versus placebo. These receptor sequences come from a person between 18 and 65 years old who received the Ad26.COV2.S COVID-19 vaccine or a placebo.

This CDR3 reads CASSAGTGGIQYF. In nucleotides, the CDR3 is TGTGCCAGCAGTGCCGGGACAGGGGGAATCCAGTACTTC. The chain recombines TRBV7-3 with TRBJ2-7, with 11 bases fitting TRBD1. This CDR3 has 13 amino acids. Germline V gene lookup returns CDR1 SGHTA and CDR2 FQGTGA. V shed 6 bases and J 10 bases; nucleotides not matched to a gene: 8.

This clone was found a few times. This rearrangement joins TRBV6-5 to TRBJ2-1; D is ambiguous. V lost 0 bases and J lost 1, with 7 bases in between. The CDR3 is 15 amino acids. Germline CDR1 is MNHEY and CDR2 is SVGAGI. This CDR3 is CASSYSVASYNEQFF. The CDR3 nucleotides are TGTGCCAGCAGTTACTCGGTAGCATCCTACAATGAGCAGTTCTTC.

The CDR3 DNA reads as TGTGCCAGCAGCCCCACGGTGCCCGGGGAGCTGTTTTTT. This sequence encodes CASSPTVPGELFF. The chain couples TRBV3-1 (or the pseudogene TRBV3-2) to TRBJ2-2; no firm D call. Germline V lookup: CDR1 LGHDT, CDR2 YNNKEL (reference sequence). This CDR3 is 13 amino acids long. V lost 4 bases and J 6 bases, leaving 9 bases between the germline ends.

The chain carries TRBV6-5 and TRBJ1-6; D is unresolved. The CDR3 is 15 residues long. In germline, CDR1 is MNHEY, CDR2 SVGAGI. V lost 6 bases, J lost 7 bases, and 16 bases lay in between. The CDR3 sequence: CASRSNSGVNSPLHF. Written as DNA, the CDR3 is TGTGCCAGCAGGTCGAACAGCGGCGTGAATTCACCCCTCCACTTT.

The chain couples TRBV4-3 to TRBJ2-7; 15 bases match TRBD2. V trimming: 5 bases; J trimming: 5 bases; junction bases outside the gene matches: 16. CDR3 length: 19 residues. The germline gives CDR1 LGHNA, CDR2 YSLEER. CDR3 DNA: TGCGCCAGCAGCGCGTACCTCCCTTGGACTAGCGGGGGGGCCGACGAGCAGTACTTC. It yields the protein CASSAYLPWTSGGADEQYF.

The V call is TRBV5-6, the J call TRBJ2-5, with D maybe TRBD2 (6 bases). Germline CDR1 SGHDT, CDR2 YYEEEE. The CDR3 is 14 residues long. V lost 4 bases, J lost 3 bases, and 13 bases lay in between. CDR3 sequence: CASSHVSGEETQYF. The CDR3 bases are TGTGCCAGCAGCCATGTGTCGGGGGAAGAGACCCAGTACTTC. The full variable domain, completed using reference TRBV5-6 and TRBJ2-5, is DAGVTQSPTHLIKTRGQQVTLRCSPKSGHDTVSWYQQALGQGPQFIFQYYEEEERQRGNFPDRFSGHQFPNYSSELNVNALLLGDSALYLCASSHVSGEETQYFGPGTRLLVL.

The CDR3: CASSLSGRPGGKLFF. The CDR3 DNA reads TGTGCCAGCAGCTTGTCAGGGCGGCCGGGCGGGAAACTGTTTTTT. The chain recombines TRBV5-4 with TRBJ1-4; maybe TRBD1 (5 bases). The V gene lost 1 base and the J gene lost 11 bases, with 18 bases spanning the gap. The CDR3 covers 15 residues. The germline CDR1 and CDR2 sequences are SGHNT and YYREEE (reference sequence).

The chain uses TRBV28 and TRBJ1-2; the D is unclear. The V end lost 10 bases, the J end lost 3 bases, and 12 bases lay between the germline ends. Germline V gene data show CDR1 as MDHEN and CDR2 as SYDVKM. The CDR3 covers 12 residues. The CDR3 DNA sequence: TGTGCCACCTCGATCGGAGACTATGGCTACACCTTC. It encodes CATSIGDYGYTF.

This clone was counted a few times. At one end the junction does not follow the germline gene, possibly because of a read error. This chain links TRBV30 with TRBJ2-3; TRBD2 is a possible D gene (5 bases). Germline CDR1 and CDR2: GTSNPN and SVGIG (reference sequence). The CDR3 loop spans 12 amino acids. The CDR3 region is CAWSDWTYGVDF. CDR3 nucleotide sequence: TGTGCCTGGAGTGACTGGACTTACGGTGTGGATTTT.

V usage is TRBV11-3 and J usage is TRBJ2-2; the D gene is possibly TRBD1 (6 bases). Per germline, CDR1 SGHNT and CDR2 YENEEA. V lost 6 bases and J 0 bases, leaving 11 bases between the germline ends. The CDR3 contains 15 residues. This CDR3 reads CASSRTGTNTGELFF. For the CDR3, the DNA is TGTGCCAGCAGTCGCACAGGGACGAACACCGGGGAGCTGTTTTTT.

The gene calls are TRBV6-1 and TRBJ1-4, with TRBD1 as a possible D gene (6 bases). Germline loops: CDR1 MNHNS, CDR2 SASEGT. V was clipped by 2 bases and J by 8 bases, with 21 bases between them. The CDR3 has 17 amino acids. In DNA, the CDR3 is TGTGCCAGCAGTGAAAGTGGGACAAGCCGTCGGTGGGAAAAACTGTTTTTT. Protein product: CASSESGTSRRWEKLFF.

This rearrangement joins TRBV3-1 (or the pseudogene TRBV3-2) to TRBJ1-1; D gene unclear. Germline V gives CDR1 LGHDT, CDR2 YNNKEL (reference sequence). The CDR3 has 14 amino acids. V was cut by 5 bases and J by 3 bases, with 13 bases left in between. CDR3 region: CASSTLERDTEAFF. CDR3 in DNA: TGTGCCAGCAGCACCCTGGAGAGGGACACTGAAGCTTTCTTT.

The genes are TRBV2 and TRBJ2-3; 7 nucleotides match TRBD1. The CDR3 runs to 18 residues. Losses at the gene ends were 6 bases for V and 4 bases for J; bases not matched to a gene: 19. From germline, CDR1 is SNHLY and CDR2 FYNNEI. CDR3 protein: CASSPIRFDRVGPDTQYF. For the CDR3, the DNA is TGTGCCAGCAGCCCCATTCGCTTTGACAGGGTGGGCCCAGATACGCAGTATTTT.

This chain joins TRBV5-1 and TRBJ2-7, with D maybe TRBD1 (5 bases). V was cut by 0 bases and J by 5 bases, with 18 bases left in between. CDR3 length: 16 residues. Germline lookup yields CDR1 SGHRS and CDR2 YFSETQ. The CDR3 loop is CASSLGLGVGSDEQYF. CDR3 DNA sequence: TGCGCCAGCAGCTTGGGTTTAGGGGTGGGGTCCGACGAGCAGTACTTC.

In nucleotides, the CDR3 is TGTGCCAGCTCACCACAGGACGGCAGATACACCGGGGAGCTGTTTTTT. Translation gives CASSPQDGRYTGELFF. This chain connects TRBV18 to TRBJ2-2, with D hard to call. CDR1 is KGHSH and CDR2 is LQKENI in the germline V gene. The CDR3 spans 16 residues. V was cut by 1 base and J by 3 bases, with 12 bases left in between.

The CDR3 here is CASSLGSGNNQPQHF. DNA for the CDR3: TGTGCCAGCTCCCTCGGGTCGGGGAACAATCAGCCCCAGCATTTT. The rearrangement links TRBV5-5 to TRBJ1-5; D ambiguous. This CDR3 spans 15 amino acids. V lost 7 bases, J lost 3 bases, and 17 bases lay in between. The V gene's germline CDR1 is SGHKS and CDR2 YYEKEE (reference sequence).

The chain joins TRBV4-3 to TRBJ1-4, with D possibly being TRBD1 (6 bases). Looked up from germline, CDR1 is LGHNA and CDR2 is YSLEER. Between the trimmed V and J ends, which lost 3 bases and 8 bases, there was a span of 19 bases. The CDR3 contains 16 residues. The CDR3 DNA sequence: TGCGCCAGCAGCCAGGATAGACAGGTTGAATGGGAAAAACTGTTTTTT. This encodes CASSQDRQVEWEKLFF.

The chain links TRBV15 to TRBJ2-2; TRBD2 aligns across 14 bases. After removal of 3 bases from V and 1 base from J, the junction contained 1 base not matched to a gene. This CDR3 has 17 residues. Germline V lookup: CDR1 LNHNV, CDR2 YYDKDF (reference sequence). The CDR3, as DNA: TGTGCCACCAGCAGGGGACTAGCGGGGGTGAACACCGGGGAGCTGTTTTTT. Translation gives CATSRGLAGVNTGELFF.

V usage is TRBV7-2 and J usage is TRBJ1-2; D gene ambiguous. This CDR3 contains 14 residues. Per the germline V gene, CDR1 is SGHTA and CDR2 is FQGNSA. With 5 bases removed from V and 8 bases from J, the gap between germline ends came to 18 bases. The CDR3 here is CASSPKRLGEGYTF. DNA of the CDR3: TGTGCCAGCAGCCCGAAGCGTCTGGGTGAAGGCTACACCTTC.

The chain has TRBV27 and TRBJ2-7; TRBD1 agrees at 10 bases. From germline, CDR1 is MNHEY and CDR2 SMNVEV (reference sequence). The CDR3 covers 15 residues. With 5 bases clipped from V and 2 bases from J, the junction kept 6 bases outside the gene matches. CDR3 amino acids: CASSPRDRGPYEQYF. CDR3 sequence (DNA): TGTGCCAGCAGTCCCCGGGACAGGGGCCCCTACGAGCAGTACTTC.